This note documents a single TCR beta chain sequence. Some clones are missing from TCRdb's copy, which holds only in-frame ones; the method was immunoSEQ multiplex PCR. The table records under 35,000 clones, roughly nine tenths of them present only once. The CDR3 is 12 residues long. In germline, CDR1 is SGHDN, CDR2 FVKESK. V was clipped by 1 base and J by 3 bases, with 4 bases between them. The sample is drawn from a study of glioma-infiltrating T cells after dendritic cell vaccination. V and J are TRBV14 and TRBJ2-7, with no clear D. The sample in question was blood, obtained before dendritic cell vaccination. The clonotype comes from a human donor with glioblastoma. DNA of the CDR3: TGTGCCAGCAGCCAAGGCTACTACGAGCAGTACTTC. It yields the protein CASSQGYYEQYF. The full variable domain, its missing parts supplied by reference TRBV14 and TRBJ2-7, is EAGVTQFPSHSVIEKGQTVTLRCDPISGHDNLYWYRRVMGKEIKFLLHFVKESKQDESGMPNNRFLAERTGGTYSTLKVQPAELEDSGVYFCASSQGYYEQYFGPGTRLTVT.